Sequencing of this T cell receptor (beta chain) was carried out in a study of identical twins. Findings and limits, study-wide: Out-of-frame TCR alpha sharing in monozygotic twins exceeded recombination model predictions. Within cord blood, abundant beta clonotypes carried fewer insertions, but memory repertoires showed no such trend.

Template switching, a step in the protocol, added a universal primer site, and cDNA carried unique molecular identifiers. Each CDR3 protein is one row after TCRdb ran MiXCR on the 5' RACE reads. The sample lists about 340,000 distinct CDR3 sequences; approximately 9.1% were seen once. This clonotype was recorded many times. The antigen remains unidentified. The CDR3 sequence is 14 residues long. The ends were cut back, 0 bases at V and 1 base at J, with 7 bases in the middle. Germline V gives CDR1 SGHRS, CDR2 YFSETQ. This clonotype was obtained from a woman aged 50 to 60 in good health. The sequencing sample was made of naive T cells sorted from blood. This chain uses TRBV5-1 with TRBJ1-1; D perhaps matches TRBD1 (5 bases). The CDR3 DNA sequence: TGCGCCAGCAGCTTGGACAGGACGAACACTGAAGCTTTCTTT. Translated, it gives CASSLDRTNTEAFF.